Reported below is one TCR beta chain. Assay: immunoSEQ multiplex PCR; the TCRdb copy retains only in-frame clones and omits some. The sample holds 110,000 or so clones, 90% seen once. This CDR3 has 12 residues. Per the germline V gene, CDR1 is GTSNPN and CDR2 is SVGIG (reference sequence). Trimming took 2 bases from V and 4 from J, leaving 8 bases between them. This record belongs to a study of control samples from healthy donors and cancer patients. The sample was blood. The chain joins TRBV30 to TRBJ1-2; D possibly corresponds to TRBD1 (6 bases). The source is a human donor in good health. The donor label of this sample is uncertain. The CDR3: CAWSLQGYGYTF. CDR3 DNA: TGTGCCTGGAGTTTACAGGGCTATGGCTACACCTTC.